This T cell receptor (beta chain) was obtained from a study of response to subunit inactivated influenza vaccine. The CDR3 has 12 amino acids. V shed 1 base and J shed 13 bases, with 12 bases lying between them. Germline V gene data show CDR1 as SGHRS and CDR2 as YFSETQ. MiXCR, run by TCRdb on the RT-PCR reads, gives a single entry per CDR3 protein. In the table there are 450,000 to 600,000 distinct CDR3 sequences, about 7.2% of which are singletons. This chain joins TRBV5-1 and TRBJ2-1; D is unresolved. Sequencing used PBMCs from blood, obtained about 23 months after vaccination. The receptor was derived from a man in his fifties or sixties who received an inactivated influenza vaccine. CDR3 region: CASSLSAMEQFF. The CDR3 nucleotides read TGCGCCAGCAGCTTGTCGGCCATGGAACAGTTCTTC.